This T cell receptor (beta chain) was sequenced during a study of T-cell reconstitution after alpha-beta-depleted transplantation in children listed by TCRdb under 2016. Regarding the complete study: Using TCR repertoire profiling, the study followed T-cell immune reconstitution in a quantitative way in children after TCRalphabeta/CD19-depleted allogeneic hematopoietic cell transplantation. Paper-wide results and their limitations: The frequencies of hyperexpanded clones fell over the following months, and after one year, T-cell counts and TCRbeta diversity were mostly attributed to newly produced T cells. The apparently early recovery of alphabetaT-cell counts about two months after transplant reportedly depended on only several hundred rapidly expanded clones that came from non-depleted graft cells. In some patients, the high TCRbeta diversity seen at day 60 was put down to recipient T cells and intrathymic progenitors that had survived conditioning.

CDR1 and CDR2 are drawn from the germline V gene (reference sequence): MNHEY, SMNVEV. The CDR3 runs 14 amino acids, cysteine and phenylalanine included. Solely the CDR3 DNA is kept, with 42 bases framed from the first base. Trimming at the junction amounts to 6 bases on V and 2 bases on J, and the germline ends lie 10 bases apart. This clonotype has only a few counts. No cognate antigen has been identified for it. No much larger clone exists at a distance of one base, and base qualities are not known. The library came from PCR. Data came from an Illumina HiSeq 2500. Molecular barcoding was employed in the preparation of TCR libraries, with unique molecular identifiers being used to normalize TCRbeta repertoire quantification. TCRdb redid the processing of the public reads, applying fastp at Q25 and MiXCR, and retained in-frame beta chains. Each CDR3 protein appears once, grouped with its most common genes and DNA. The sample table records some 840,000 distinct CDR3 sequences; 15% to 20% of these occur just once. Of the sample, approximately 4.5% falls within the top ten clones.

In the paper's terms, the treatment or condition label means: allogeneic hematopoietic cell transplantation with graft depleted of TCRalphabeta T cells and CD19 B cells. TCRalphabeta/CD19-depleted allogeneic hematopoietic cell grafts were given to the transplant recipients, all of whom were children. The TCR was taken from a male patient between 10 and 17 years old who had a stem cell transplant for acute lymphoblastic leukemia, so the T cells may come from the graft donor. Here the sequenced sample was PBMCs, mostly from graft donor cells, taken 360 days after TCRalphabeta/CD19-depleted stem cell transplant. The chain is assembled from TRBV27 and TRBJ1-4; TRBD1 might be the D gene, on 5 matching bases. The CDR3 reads CASSRRGTNEKLFF. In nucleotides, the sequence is TGTGCCAGCAGCCGCCGGGGCACTAATGAAAAACTGTTTTTT.